This T cell receptor (beta chain) was profiled in a study of blood T cell repertoires in COVID-19. Study overall: From T cells, B-cell-depleted T cells, or PBMCs came the material, which was cDNA or gDNA.

Clones were sequenced by immunoSEQ multiplex PCR, and TCRdb holds only the in-frame ones, with some missing. The sample records approximately 47,000 clones, over 75% being singletons. CDR1 SGHVS and CDR2 FQNEAQ come from the germline V gene. V lost 1 base and J 6 bases, leaving 15 bases between the germline ends. The CDR3 is 15 amino acids. The sequence was obtained from a woman aged 55-70 years with acute or convalescent COVID-19. The material sequenced was peripheral blood. The chain employs TRBV7-8 and TRBJ1-1; D gene ambiguous. CDR3 amino acids: CASSLGFRSGAEAFF. The CDR3 DNA sequence: TGTGCCAGCAGCTTAGGATTTCGGTCAGGCGCTGAAGCTTTCTTT.